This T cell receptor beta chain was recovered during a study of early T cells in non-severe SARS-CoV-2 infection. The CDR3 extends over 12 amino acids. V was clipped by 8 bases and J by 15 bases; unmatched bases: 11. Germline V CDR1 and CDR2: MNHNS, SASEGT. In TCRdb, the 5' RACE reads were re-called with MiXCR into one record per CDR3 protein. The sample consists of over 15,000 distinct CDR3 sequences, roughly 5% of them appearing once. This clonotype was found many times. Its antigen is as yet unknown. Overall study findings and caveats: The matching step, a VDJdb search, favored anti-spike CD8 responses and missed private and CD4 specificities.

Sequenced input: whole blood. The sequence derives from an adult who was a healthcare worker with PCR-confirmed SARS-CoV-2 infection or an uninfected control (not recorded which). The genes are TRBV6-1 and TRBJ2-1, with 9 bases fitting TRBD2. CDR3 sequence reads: CASLRGVAGVFF. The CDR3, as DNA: TGTGCCAGCCTCAGGGGAGTAGCGGGAGTGTTCTTC.